This T cell receptor beta chain is from a study of T cell repertoires in cytomegalovirus infection. Only a few counts were recorded for this clonotype. Antigen specificity is unknown. Germline-derived CDR1 and CDR2 are SGHVS and FNYEAQ. The CDR3 spans 15 residues. V was cut by 5 bases and J by 2 bases, with 14 bases left in between. TCRdb redid the calling of the reads with MiXCR, one entry per CDR3 protein. Seen here are roughly 51,000 distinct CDR3 sequences, around 18% observed once, and the top ten hold about 26%. The V and J genes are TRBV7-6 and TRBJ2-3; a weak D match, TRBD2 (6 bases). The clonotype originates from a human donor in good health (CMV status not recorded). Some clones in this sample may be carry-over from other donors' samples. The material was CD8+ T cells from cultured PBMCs, obtained from culture after CMV antigen stimulation. The CDR3 bases are TGTGCCAGCAGCCCCCGGGACTCCTCCACAGATACGCAGTATTTT. This gives the protein CASSPRDSSTDTQYF.